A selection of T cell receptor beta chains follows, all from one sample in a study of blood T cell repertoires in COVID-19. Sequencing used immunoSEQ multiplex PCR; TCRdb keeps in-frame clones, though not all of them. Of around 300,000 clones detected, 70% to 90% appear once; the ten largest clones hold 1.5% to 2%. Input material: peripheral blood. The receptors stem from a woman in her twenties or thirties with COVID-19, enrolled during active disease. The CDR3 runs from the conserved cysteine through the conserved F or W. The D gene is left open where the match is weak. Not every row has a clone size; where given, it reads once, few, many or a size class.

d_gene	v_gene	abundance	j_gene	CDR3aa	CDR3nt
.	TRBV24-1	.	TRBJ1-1	CATSDSEAANTEAFF	TGTGCCACCAGTGATTCAGAGGCAGCGAACACTGAAGCTTTCTTT
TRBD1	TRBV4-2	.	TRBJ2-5	CASSQEGPGTATTQYF	TGTGCCAGCAGCCAAGAGGGGCCCGGGACAGCTACCACCCAGTACTTC
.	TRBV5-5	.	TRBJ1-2	CASSALRTANYGYTF	TGTGCCAGCAGCGCCCTTAGGACAGCTAACTATGGCTACACCTTC
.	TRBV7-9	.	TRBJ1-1	CASSQPPGEYTEAFF	TGTGCCAGCAGTCAACCACCAGGGGAATACACTGAAGCTTTCTTT
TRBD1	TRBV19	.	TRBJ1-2	CASSIRTGLGYTF	TGTGCCAGTAGTATTCGGACAGGGTTAGGCTACACCTTC
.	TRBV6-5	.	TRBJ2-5	CASSLGSAGQETQYF	TGTGCCAGCAGCCTCGGGTCGGCGGGGCAAGAGACCCAGTACTTC
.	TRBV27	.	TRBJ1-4	CASSLAARGSEKLFF	TGTGCCAGCAGTTTAGCTGCGAGAGGTAGTGAAAAACTGTTTTTT
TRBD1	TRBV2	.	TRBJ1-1	CASSWGQGNTEAFF	TGTGCCAGCAGTTGGGGACAGGGGAACACTGAAGCTTTCTTT
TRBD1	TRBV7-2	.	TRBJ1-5	CASSLTMDRNQPQHF	TGTGCCAGCAGCTTAACAATGGACAGGAATCAGCCCCAGCATTTT
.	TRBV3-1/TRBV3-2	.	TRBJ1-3	CASSHRDRGNTIYF	TGTGCCAGCAGCCACCGGGATCGGGGAAACACCATATATTTT
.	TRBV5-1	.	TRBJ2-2	CASSLVQPSSAGELFF	TGCGCCAGCAGCTTGGTACAGCCCTCCTCGGCCGGGGAGCTGTTTTTT
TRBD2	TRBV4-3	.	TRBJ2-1	CASSRLASGGENEQFF	TGCGCCAGCAGCCGTCTCGCTAGCGGGGGGGAAAATGAGCAGTTCTTC
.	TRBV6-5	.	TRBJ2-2	CASRFKNTGELFF	TGTGCCAGCAGGTTTAAGAACACCGGGGAGCTGTTTTTT
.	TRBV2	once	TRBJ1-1	CASNGPSGAGSSEAFF	TGTGCCAGCAACGGCCCATCAGGGGCTGGGTCCTCTGAAGCTTTCTTT
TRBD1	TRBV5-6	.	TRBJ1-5	CASTKNAEDRGQPQHF	TGTGCCAGCACCAAAAACGCCGAGGACAGGGGGCAGCCCCAGCATTTT
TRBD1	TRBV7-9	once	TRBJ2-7	CASSLGQGMNEQYF	TGTGCCAGCAGCTTGGGACAGGGAATGAACGAGCAGTACTTC
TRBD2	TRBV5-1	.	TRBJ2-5	CASSLGLADPKYF	TGCGCCAGCAGCTTGGGACTAGCGGACCCTAAATACTTC
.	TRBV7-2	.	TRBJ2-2	CASSRSAPNTGELFF	TGTGCCAGCAGTCGGAGCGCCCCAAACACCGGGGAGCTGTTTTTT
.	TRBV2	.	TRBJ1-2	CASRPSAGAGGYTF	TGTGCCAGCAGACCTAGCGCCGGGGCTGGAGGCTACACCTTC
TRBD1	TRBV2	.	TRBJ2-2	CASSETTGSPANTGELFF	TGTGCCAGCAGTGAGACGACAGGGTCCCCCGCGAACACCGGGGAGCTGTTTTTT
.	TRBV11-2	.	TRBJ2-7	CASSTGFQQYF	TGTGCCAGCAGTACGGGGTTCCAGCAGTACTTC
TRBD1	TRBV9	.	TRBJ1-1	CASSEGTGALAEAFF	TGTGCCAGCAGCGAGGGGACAGGAGCACTCGCTGAAGCTTTCTTT
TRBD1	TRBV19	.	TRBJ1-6	CASSILWTGISYNSPLHF	TGTGCCAGTAGTATTCTTTGGACAGGAATATCCTATAATTCACCCCTCCACTTT
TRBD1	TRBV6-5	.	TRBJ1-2	CASTATGGSLYGYTF	TGTGCCAGCACCGCGACAGGGGGTTCCCTATATGGCTACACCTTC
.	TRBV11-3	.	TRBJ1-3	CASSPERFSGNTIYF	TGTGCCAGCAGCCCGGAGAGGTTTTCTGGAAACACCATATATTTT
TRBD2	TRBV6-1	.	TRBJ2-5	CASSEGVAGGYQETQYF	TGTGCCAGCAGTGAAGGGGTAGCGGGGGGCTACCAAGAGACCCAGTACTTC
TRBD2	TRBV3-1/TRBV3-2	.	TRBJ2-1	CASSPLGRPRGGNEQFF	TGTGCCAGCAGCCCCCTGGGGCGGCCGCGGGGGGGGAATGAGCAGTTCTTC
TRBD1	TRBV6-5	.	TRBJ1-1	CASSRDSNTEAFF	TGTGCCAGCAGTCGGGACAGCAACACTGAAGCTTTCTTT
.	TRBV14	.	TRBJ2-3	CASSQGAGWGIRRGADTQYF	TGTGCCAGCAGCCAAGGTGCCGGGTGGGGGATCCGGAGGGGCGCAGATACGCAGTATTTT
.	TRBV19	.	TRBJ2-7	CASTPRDRPYEQYF	TGTGCCAGTACCCCGCGGGACAGACCCTACGAGCAGTACTTC
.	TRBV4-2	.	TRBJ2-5	CASSQGVGVGETQYF	TGTGCCAGCAGCCAAGGGGTAGGGGTAGGGGAGACCCAGTACTTC
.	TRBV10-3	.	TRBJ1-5	CATGTLNQPQHF	TGTGCCACCGGGACACTTAATCAGCCCCAGCATTTT
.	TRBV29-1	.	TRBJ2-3	CSVAGPATDTQYF	TGCAGCGTTGCTGGGCCGGCTACAGATACGCAGTATTTT
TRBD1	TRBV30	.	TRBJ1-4	CAWSSETGGSEKLFF	TGTGCCTGGAGTTCCGAGACAGGGGGAAGTGAAAAACTGTTTTTT
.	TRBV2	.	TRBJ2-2	CASSLTRRVGTGELFF	TGTGCCAGCAGCCTGACGCGGAGGGTCGGGACCGGGGAGCTGTTTTTT
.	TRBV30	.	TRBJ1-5	CAWSGGSVNQPQHF	TGTGCCTGGAGTGGAGGTAGCGTCAATCAGCCCCAGCATTTT
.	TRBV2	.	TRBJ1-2	CASSDGGDNGYTF	TGTGCCAGCAGTGACGGGGGGGATAATGGCTACACCTTC
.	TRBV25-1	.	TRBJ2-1	CASRHTLYNEQFF	TGTGCCAGCAGACATACGTTATACAATGAGCAGTTCTTC
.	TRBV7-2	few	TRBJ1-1	CASKPRGEWDGTEAFF	TGTGCCAGCAAGCCTCGGGGGGAATGGGATGGCACTGAAGCTTTCTTT
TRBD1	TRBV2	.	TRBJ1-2	CALSEEDRGNGYTF	TGTGCCTTATCGGAGGAGGACAGGGGGAATGGCTACACCTTC
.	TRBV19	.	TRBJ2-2	CASSMGSRATGELFF	TGTGCCAGTAGTATGGGCTCGAGGGCCACCGGGGAGCTGTTTTTT
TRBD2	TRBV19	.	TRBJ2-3	CASSIGNSGGANGDTQYF	TGTGCCAGTAGTATCGGTAATAGCGGGGGAGCAAATGGAGATACGCAGTATTTT
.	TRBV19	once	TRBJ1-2	CASSIGGGPGYGYTF	TGTGCCAGTAGTATAGGCGGGGGGCCAGGGTATGGCTACACCTTC